This T cell receptor beta chain is from a study of T cells in localized non-small cell lung cancer. Study-level points and caveats: Among the tissues sampled, uninvolved adjacent lung had the highest T cell clonality, above tumor. Sequence data derive from only one tumor region, so heterogeneity remains possible. Detection in adjacent lung was observed for a median roughly 57 of the top 100 tumor clones. Greater T cell density in blood accompanied longer overall survival.

This clone has only a few counts. As yet, its antigen is unknown. Assay used: immunoSEQ multiplex PCR; TCRdb lists only in-frame clones, some missing. This sample carries approximately 100,000 clones, approximately 90% of them seen once, and the ten largest clones take 4.1%. Sequenced material: PBMCs, taken before any cancer treatment. The receptor was derived from a woman aged 40-69 years with stage II squamous cell lung carcinoma.

The CDR3 sequence is CASSFFQGAGTGELFF. CDR3 DNA sequence: TGTGCCAGCAGCTTTTTTCAGGGGGCAGGCACCGGGGAGCTGTTTTTT. The chain has TRBV5-8 and TRBJ2-2; 8 bases match TRBD1. Germline values: CDR1 SGHTS, CDR2 YDEGEE. V trimming: 2 bases; J trimming: 4 bases; junction bases outside the gene matches: 7. The CDR3 is 16 residues long.